This is a list of T cell receptor beta chains from one sample in a study of TIL therapy for anti-PD-1-resistant metastatic lung cancer. Produced via immunoSEQ multiplex PCR; TCRdb's table is partial and in-frame only. This table has approximately 18,000 clones, 83% appearing once. The sample was blood, taken at baseline. These receptors were obtained from a person aged 25 to 85 with non-small cell lung cancer. Each CDR3 is given with its conserved first and last residue. Each record gives: clone size, V gene, CDR3 protein. Size tells how often a clone was seen (once, few, many) or the class of an expanded clone, and some rows leave it out.

clone size: NA
V gene: TRBV5-5
CDR3 protein: CASSLERREPTTDTQYF

clone size: NA
V gene: TRBV18
CDR3 protein: CASSPGQGGNTEAFF

clone size: NA
V gene: TRBV19
CDR3 protein: CASSRQDPGIQYF

clone size: NA
V gene: TRBV9
CDR3 protein: CASSGGQGAQFREKLFF

clone size: NA
V gene: TRBV7-9
CDR3 protein: CASSFGQGALDEQYF

clone size: NA
V gene: TRBV7-9
CDR3 protein: CASSLGVLSGRGSTDTQYF

clone size: NA
V gene: TRBV7-9
CDR3 protein: CASSMTSGPYNEQFF

clone size: NA
V gene: TRBV4-3
CDR3 protein: CASSQDGHRGTGELFF

clone size: NA
V gene: TRBV7-9
CDR3 protein: CASSLISPTGELYGYTF

clone size: NA
V gene: TRBV2
CDR3 protein: CASSLDAPEYEQYF

clone size: NA
V gene: TRBV7-8
CDR3 protein: CASSLARLTERSNTEAFF

clone size: NA
V gene: TRBV2
CDR3 protein: CASSIGTTEAFF

clone size: NA
V gene: TRBV6-6
CDR3 protein: CASRSGTEKFF

clone size: NA
V gene: TRBV7-2
CDR3 protein: CASSIMGARTDTQYF

clone size: NA
V gene: TRBV6-4
CDR3 protein: CASRPGGTEAFF

clone size: NA
V gene: TRBV5-6
CDR3 protein: CASSFLRGTDTQYF

clone size: once
V gene: TRBV27
CDR3 protein: CASSLSGAGVTQYF

clone size: NA
V gene: TRBV5-1
CDR3 protein: CASSHGLAGGLQETQYF

clone size: NA
V gene: TRBV5-6
CDR3 protein: CASSSPSGWGGVTDTQYF

clone size: NA
V gene: TRBV7-6
CDR3 protein: CASSHNPGLEQYF

clone size: NA
V gene: TRBV19
CDR3 protein: CASSHGGGTGGYTF

clone size: NA
V gene: TRBV6-5
CDR3 protein: CASRLSTGQYEKLFF

clone size: NA
V gene: TRBV27
CDR3 protein: CASSIKPGPLPIETQYF

clone size: NA
V gene: TRBV19
CDR3 protein: CASSIDWRTNYGYTF

clone size: NA
V gene: TRBV4-3
CDR3 protein: CASSLQLAGRTDTQYF